Below, one TCR beta chain is given with its context. This sample stems from a study of blood T cell repertoires in COVID-19. About the study: Acute and convalescent COVID-19 samples came from the United States, Italy and Spain. Sources were T cells, B-cell-depleted T cells, or PBMCs; the material itself was cDNA or gDNA.

In the original workflow: Amplification from reference gene primers served as the basis for estimated nucleated cell counts. The protocol was immunoSEQ multiplex PCR, while the TCRdb copy is restricted to in-frame clones and leaves out a portion. D and trimming come from the DNA, and the V and J calls and clone size come from that table. Among 200,000 to 300,000 clones, nearly 85% were seen once, and the ten largest hold around 7.8%. This CDR3 has 11 amino acids. Trimming removed 3 bases from V and 3 bases from J, with 3 bases in between. CDR1 and CDR2 (germline): ENHRY, SYGVKD. This receptor was identified in a human donor in a cohort sampled during active COVID-19. The V and J genes are TRBV10-3 and TRBJ2-7; unclear D gene. The sequencing sample was made of peripheral blood. The CDR3 loop is CAISDSYEQYF. Written as DNA, the CDR3 is TGTGCCATCAGTGACAGCTACGAGCAGTACTTC.